This TCR beta chain is drawn from a study of cytomegalovirus exposure and HLA in healthy donors. Whole-study findings and limits: A few of the chains that were CMV-associated were confirmed in vitro to be specific for CMV antigens. Previous analysis showed most TCR beta V segments were productive about 90% or about 30% of the time.

Researchers ran the PCR with 60 Vbeta and 13 Jbeta primers. Per the study methods: Later analysis identified some 88 million unique TCR beta chains, about 10 million shared. Measured with immunoSEQ multiplex PCR; TCRdb has only the in-frame clones, and not every one. The V and J calls and clone size are taken from that table; D and trimming were inferred from the DNA. This repertoire includes more than 55,000 clones. Unrecorded immune exposure was likely among donors, who were nominally healthy when sampled. This CDR3 has 15 residues. Germline V gives CDR1 SGHDT, CDR2 YYEEEE. V lost 1 base to trimming and J lost 5 bases, with 14 bases between them. Comments on this clone: What it recognizes is unknown.

This clonotype was obtained from a woman aged 35 to 49 in good health and CMV-seropositive. The chain carries TRBV5-6 and TRBJ2-3; D is possibly TRBD2 (5 bases). Sequences were obtained from PBMCs. DNA of the CDR3: TGTGCCAGCAGCTTGCAAGAGGGCTTCGTAGATACGCAGTATTTT. Translating gives CASSLQEGFVDTQYF.